This is a list of T cell receptor beta chains from one sample in a study of T cells in Graves' hyperthyroidism and ophthalmopathy. TCRdb fed the multiplex PCR reads into MiXCR, producing one record per CDR3 protein. The table shows over 500,000 distinct CDR3 sequences, with about 16% occurring only once. Input material: blood. The receptors stem from a woman under 40 with Graves' ophthalmopathy. The conserved cysteine and the conserved F or W are not part of the CDR3 here. A D gene is named only where the DNA matches it firmly.

D gene,V gene,CDR3 protein
-,TRBV18,ASSDGRSEAF
-,TRBV30,AWSVGGTVPETQY
-,TRBV7-2,ASSSRQVGFCSQPQH
-,TRBV7-9,ASSRDIPYEQY
-,TRBV5-1,ASSLGTDYYEQY
TRBD1,TRBV30,AWRWTGGYEKLF
TRBD2,TRBV4-1,ASSQPGRSLYNEQF
TRBD1,TRBV18,ASSPPDRKSSYEQY
-,TRBV19,ASSIVGREVNQPQH
-,TRBV20-1,SAPTSPASGNEQF
TRBD2,TRBV7-2,ASSLAKVAGVIYEQY
-,TRBV30,AWSVQGTNYGYT
TRBD1,TRBV20-1,SARAGQLTYNEQF
-,TRBV7-8,ASSLEGATYNEQF
-,TRBV7-2,ASSLEGALRGETQY
-,TRBV4-1,ASSPDWTFANYGYT
-,TRBV5-1,ASSTSGAEAF
-,TRBV4-1,ASSQDLDGGSYEQY
TRBD2,TRBV6-2/TRBV6-3,ASRGFPGTSGHEQF
TRBD2,TRBV19,ASSIRGRVAGELF
-,TRBV15,ATSRPDGNTGELF
TRBD1,TRBV3-1,ASSHPRQGVRNYGYT
-,TRBV11-2,ASSSEIDLLETQY
TRBD1,TRBV29-1,SVEDRGPHNEQF
TRBD1,TRBV6-2/TRBV6-3,ASSFSRTGVNEQF
-,TRBV18,ASSPGGAYKAF
-,TRBV6-5,ASSYSAGQPGQY